This T cell receptor beta chain comes out of a study of T-cell memory formation after mild COVID-19. Points from the study as a whole: Clones contracting across day 15 to 85 had a balanced CD4/CD8 profile; later expanding clones leaned CD4+. Second-wave clones with a day 37 peak had unconfirmed SARS-CoV-2 specificity. Mainly in CM and EM were contracting CD4+ clones; CD8+ were in EMRA.

With regard to this clonotype: The antigen remains unidentified.

In TCRdb, the 5' RACE reads were re-called with MiXCR into one record per CDR3 protein. The table has 100,000 to 150,000 distinct CDR3 sequences, 15% to 20% seen once. The CDR3 spans 11 residues. V shed 6 bases and J shed 8 bases, with 10 bases lying between them. Sequences were obtained from PBMCs or a T cell subset sorted from them (not recorded which). The gene calls are TRBV12-3 or TRBV12-4 and TRBJ1-2, with unresolved D. The sequence derives from a man aged 18 to 35 who had mild COVID-19 (a few samples of this study predate the infection). Cell type and time point are not known. The CDR3 here is CASSTLGGYTF. The CDR3 DNA reads as TGTGCCAGCAGCACCCTGGGGGGCTACACCTTC.